This T cell receptor (beta chain) was sequenced in a study of T cell responses to AZD1222 COVID-19 vaccine. Clones were sequenced by immunoSEQ multiplex PCR, and TCRdb holds only the in-frame ones, with some missing. Of 140,000 to 150,000 clones listed, about 81% are singletons. Note on this clone: Its antigen is undetermined.

Findings of the study overall: At baseline, seropositivity was found in only a handful of AZD1222 recipients. Reportedly, close to half of spike-specific TCRs are directed against unmutated variant regions.

The CDR3 covers 16 residues. V lost 1 base to trimming and J lost 5 bases, with 15 bases between them. Germline V gives CDR1 SEHNR, CDR2 FQNEAQ (reference sequence). The sample here was peripheral blood, taken on day 0 of MenACWY control vaccination. This TCR came from an adult in good health. V is TRBV7-9 and J is TRBJ2-1; a possible D gene is TRBD1 (6 bases). For the CDR3, the DNA is TGTGCCAGCAGCTTAGTGGGGGCCAGCGGCCACAATGAGCAGTTCTTC. Its protein is CASSLVGASGHNEQFF.